This TCR beta chain was profiled in a study of PD-L1 blockade in urothelial cancer. Some clones are missing from TCRdb's copy, which holds only in-frame ones; the method was immunoSEQ multiplex PCR. The repertoire holds tens of thousands of clones, with 82% as singletons. CDR3 size: 13 residues. The V gene's germline CDR1 is MNHEY and CDR2 SVGAGI. Trimming removed 3 bases from V and 4 bases from J; junction bases left unmatched: 3. This chain joins TRBV6-5 and TRBJ2-7; the match to TRBD1 covers 7 bases. The sequence derives from a man in his 70s with urothelial cancer. Sequencing used PBMCs, obtained around atezolizumab (anti-PD-L1) treatment. CDR3 sequence reads: CASSYEQGYEQYF. In DNA, the CDR3 is TGTGCCAGCAGTTATGAACAGGGGTACGAGCAGTACTTC.